This is a list of T cell receptor beta chains from one sample in a study of blood T cell repertoires in COVID-19. Measured with immunoSEQ multiplex PCR; TCRdb has only the in-frame clones, and not every one. The table includes 300,000 to 400,000 clones, approximately 90% detected once. The specimen was peripheral blood. The receptors shown here come from a woman aged 18-35 years who had recovered from COVID-19. The CDR3 runs from the conserved cysteine through the conserved F or W. D genes are given only for firm matches. The size entry is marked missing in some rows and otherwise reads once, few, many or a size class.

13	TRBV3-1/TRBV3-2	.	TRBJ1-1	.	CASSHQGWAEAFF	TGTGCCAGCAGCCACCAGGGATGGGCTGAAGCTTTCTTT
16	TRBV19	TRBD1	TRBJ1-1	once	CASSIDIDRADTEAFF	TGTGCCAGTAGTATAGATATCGACAGGGCGGACACTGAAGCTTTCTTT
16	TRBV7-5	.	TRBJ2-1	.	CARSLVTAGPINEQFF	TGTGCCAGAAGCTTAGTAACTGCGGGACCAATCAATGAGCAGTTCTTC
12	TRBV29-1	TRBD1	TRBJ1-4	.	CSVGQGGEKLFF	TGCAGCGTTGGACAGGGCGGAGAAAAACTGTTTTTT
16	TRBV11-2	.	TRBJ2-1	.	CASRDGVGKGDNEQFF	TGTGCCAGCAGGGATGGGGTGGGGAAGGGAGACAATGAGCAGTTCTTC
12	TRBV3-1/TRBV3-2	.	TRBJ1-1	.	CASSQPDTEAFF	TGTGCCAGCAGCCAACCAGACACTGAAGCTTTCTTT
15	TRBV13	TRBD2	TRBJ2-3	once	CASSKGTSGSDTQYF	TGTGCCAGCAGCAAAGGGACTAGCGGATCAGATACGCAGTATTTT
14	TRBV28	TRBD1	TRBJ1-5	.	CASSLRQGGQPQHF	TGTGCCAGCAGTTTAAGACAGGGGGGTCAGCCCCAGCATTTT
16	TRBV10-3	.	TRBJ2-3	.	CAIRKGEARGTDTQYF	TGTGCCATCAGGAAAGGGGAGGCACGGGGGACAGATACGCAGTATTTT
15	TRBV4-3	.	TRBJ2-3	once	CASSLALRGADTQYF	TGCGCCAGCAGCTTAGCTTTAAGGGGCGCAGATACGCAGTATTTT
13	TRBV19	.	TRBJ1-5	.	CASSRQDNQPQHF	TGTGCCAGTAGTAGGCAGGACAATCAGCCCCAGCATTTT
19	TRBV28	.	TRBJ2-1	.	CASSLSLVWGRRTGNEQFF	TGTGCCAGCAGTTTATCTTTGGTGTGGGGCAGGCGGACCGGGAATGAGCAGTTCTTC
14	TRBV9	TRBD1	TRBJ2-5	.	CASSIQTGSETQYF	TGTGCCAGCAGCATTCAGACAGGGAGTGAGACCCAGTACTTC
14	TRBV19	TRBD1	TRBJ2-5	.	CASSRGQGGETQYF	TGTGCCAGTAGTCGCGGACAGGGGGGAGAGACCCAGTACTTC
15	TRBV6-1	.	TRBJ2-3	.	CASSELEFGTDTQYF	TGTGCCAGCAGTGAGCTAGAGTTCGGCACAGATACGCAGTATTTT
16	TRBV6-2/TRBV6-3	TRBD2	TRBJ2-2	.	CASSFIAGGNTGELFF	TGTGCCAGCAGTTTTATAGCGGGAGGCAACACCGGGGAGCTGTTTTTT
18	TRBV5-1	TRBD1	TRBJ1-6	.	CASSWAPVGTGLDSPLHF	TGCGCCAGCAGCTGGGCCCCGGTCGGGACAGGTCTTGATTCACCCCTCCACTTT
15	TRBV9	TRBD1	TRBJ2-1	few	CASSVGTGQGAEQFF	TGTGCCAGCAGCGTAGGCACGGGACAGGGTGCTGAGCAGTTCTTC
12	TRBV7-9	.	TRBJ1-2	.	CASSLEGGGYTF	TGTGCCAGCAGCTTAGAAGGGGGAGGCTACACCTTC
16	TRBV5-1	TRBD2	TRBJ2-1	.	CASSLGLAARYNEQFF	TGCGCCAGCAGCTTGGGACTAGCGGCCCGCTACAATGAGCAGTTCTTC
14	TRBV29-1	.	TRBJ2-1	.	CSGRWGKGRNEQFF	TGCAGCGGTCGTTGGGGCAAGGGTAGGAATGAGCAGTTCTTC
10	TRBV7-9	.	TRBJ1-4	.	CASRPDSLVF	TGTGCCAGCAGACCGGACAGTTTGGTTTTT
16	TRBV2	TRBD2	TRBJ2-1	.	CASSEGKLAGAGEQFF	TGTGCCAGCAGTGAAGGGAAACTAGCGGGAGCAGGTGAGCAGTTCTTC
15	TRBV6-5	TRBD2	TRBJ2-1	.	CASSSGTSIGSEQFF	TGTGCCAGCAGTTCCGGGACTAGTATTGGGAGTGAGCAGTTCTTC
13	TRBV18	TRBD1	TRBJ2-1	.	CASSQTGAGEQFF	TGTGCCAGCTCACAGACAGGGGCAGGTGAGCAGTTCTTC
18	TRBV4-3	TRBD2	TRBJ2-1	.	CASSQDYSGTPGNNEQFF	TGCGCCAGCAGCCAAGATTATAGCGGGACCCCAGGCAACAATGAGCAGTTCTTC
13	TRBV30	.	TRBJ1-5	.	CAWSVLRNQPQHF	TGTGCCTGGAGTGTACTAAGGAATCAGCCCCAGCATTTT
14	TRBV5-1	TRBD2	TRBJ2-1	.	CASSLREGLYEQFF	TGCGCCAGCAGCTTGCGGGAGGGGCTCTACGAGCAGTTCTTC
16	TRBV9	TRBD1	TRBJ1-5	.	CASSAGTGGFNQPQHF	TGTGCCAGCAGCGCTGGGACAGGGGGCTTCAATCAGCCCCAGCATTTT
14	TRBV2	TRBD2	TRBJ2-3	.	CASSVERDTDTQYF	TGTGCCAGCAGTGTTGAGCGGGACACAGATACGCAGTATTTT
13	TRBV7-2	.	TRBJ1-3	once	CASSLGTRNTIYF	TGTGCCAGCAGCTTAGGGACAAGAAACACCATATATTTT
16	TRBV27	TRBD1	TRBJ1-2	.	CASSFILPGQGHGYTF	TGTGCCAGCAGTTTTATCCTCCCGGGACAGGGGCATGGCTACACCTTC
14	TRBV6-5	.	TRBJ2-1	once	CASSYTGVSHEQFF	TGTGCCAGCAGTTACACGGGAGTCTCCCATGAGCAGTTCTTC
16	TRBV4-3	TRBD2	TRBJ2-2	.	CASSQRLAGGTGELFF	TGCGCCAGCAGCCAGAGACTAGCGGGAGGTACCGGGGAGCTGTTTTTT
16	TRBV27	TRBD1	TRBJ2-2	.	CASSLRQGLNTGELFF	TGTGCCAGCAGCTTAAGACAGGGCTTGAACACCGGGGAGCTGTTTTTT
17	TRBV5-1	TRBD1	TRBJ2-2	.	CASSGGVLGQGPGELFF	TGCGCCAGCAGCGGGGGCGTTTTAGGACAGGGCCCCGGGGAGCTGTTTTTT
15	TRBV19	TRBD1	TRBJ1-1	.	CASSTHTGGTTEAFF	TGTGCCAGTAGTACCCATACAGGGGGCACCACTGAAGCTTTCTTT
16	TRBV2	TRBD2	TRBJ2-5	.	CASSDPLAGSRETQYF	TGTGCCAGCAGTGATCCACTAGCGGGATCGCGCGAGACCCAGTACTTC
11	TRBV18	.	TRBJ2-3	.	CASSRVNTQYF	TGTGCCAGCTCGAGGGTGAATACGCAGTATTTT
15	TRBV19	TRBD1	TRBJ2-5	.	CASSKQGARSETQYF	TGTGCCAGTAGTAAGCAGGGGGCCCGTAGTGAGACCCAGTACTTC
14	TRBV28	.	TRBJ2-3	.	CASTPGNPQDTQYF	TGTGCCAGCACCCCAGGGAATCCCCAAGATACGCAGTATTTT
16	TRBV6-2/TRBV6-3	.	TRBJ2-3	.	CASSYSAVSSTDTQYF	TGTGCCAGCAGTTACTCGGCGGTCTCTAGCACAGATACGCAGTATTTT
13	TRBV5-1	.	TRBJ2-1	.	CASSSVNSLAQFF	TGCGCCAGCAGCTCCGTTAACAGCTTGGCGCAGTTCTTC
11	TRBV28	.	TRBJ2-4	.	CASSFQGRGFF	TGTGCCAGCAGTTTCCAGGGCAGGGGCTTCTTC
13	TRBV24-1	.	TRBJ1-1	.	CATRPGGNTEAFF	TGTGCCACCCGACCAGGAGGGAACACTGAAGCTTTCTTT
14	TRBV11-2	.	TRBJ1-6	.	CASSDRQNNSPLHF	TGTGCCAGCAGCGATCGACAGAATAATTCACCCCTCCACTTT
15	TRBV7-2	.	TRBJ2-1	once	CASSRRDDTYNEQFF	TGTGCCAGCAGCCGGCGGGACGACACCTACAATGAGCAGTTCTTC
14	TRBV5-6	.	TRBJ2-3	.	CASSLYGRKDTQYF	TGTGCCAGCAGCTTATACGGGAGAAAAGATACGCAGTATTTT
13	TRBV5-5	.	TRBJ1-1	.	CASSSTGSTEAFF	TGTGCCAGCAGCTCAACAGGGTCCACTGAAGCTTTCTTT
18	TRBV28	TRBD2	TRBJ2-4	.	CASSPTSGMLRAKNIQYF	TGTGCCAGCAGTCCGACTAGCGGGATGCTCAGAGCCAAAAACATTCAGTACTTC
15	TRBV14	.	TRBJ1-3	.	CASSRPGRGRDTIYF	TGTGCCAGCAGCCGGCCCGGACGGGGTCGAGACACCATATATTTT
15	TRBV7-2	.	TRBJ1-2	.	CASSLGAQFFSGYTF	TGTGCCAGCAGCTTAGGGGCTCAGTTTTTTTCTGGCTACACCTTC
14	TRBV7-8	.	TRBJ2-5	once	CASSLKRVQETQYF	TGTGCCAGCAGCTTAAAGCGGGTCCAAGAGACCCAGTACTTC
18	TRBV19	TRBD1	TRBJ1-5	.	CASSSTDRVGSGNQPQHF	TGTGCCAGTAGTTCCACGGACAGGGTTGGTTCTGGCAATCAGCCCCAGCATTTT
15	TRBV19	TRBD2	TRBJ2-1	.	CASSMGLPLGNEQFF	TGTGCCAGTAGTATGGGACTACCCTTAGGAAATGAGCAGTTCTTC
16	TRBV19	TRBD1	TRBJ2-4	.	CASSKLRTGGLDIQYF	TGTGCCAGTAGTAAACTTAGGACAGGGGGGTTGGACATTCAGTACTTC
15	TRBV5-1	TRBD1	TRBJ2-3	once	CASSQNRGRTDTQYF	TGCGCCAGCAGCCAGAACAGGGGGCGCACAGATACGCAGTATTTT
14	TRBV11-3	.	TRBJ2-1	.	CASSLSKLNNEQFF	TGTGCCAGCAGCTTATCGAAGCTAAACAATGAGCAGTTCTTC
12	TRBV12-3/TRBV12-4	.	TRBJ1-2	.	CASSWGRDGYTF	TGTGCCAGCAGTTGGGGCAGGGATGGCTACACCTTC